This T cell receptor (beta chain) was obtained from a study of T cell responses to AZD1222 COVID-19 vaccine. This clone was counted a single time. No antigen is known for it. Produced via immunoSEQ multiplex PCR; TCRdb's table is partial and in-frame only. The sample has about 96,000 clones, about 90% seen once. Notes on the study in general: Only a handful of individuals given AZD1222 were seropositive at baseline.

CDR1 is SQVTM and CDR2 is ANQGSEA in the germline V gene. The length of the CDR3 is 12 residues. Trimming left V 4 bases short and J 8 bases short, with 14 bases between. This sample comprised peripheral blood, obtained on day 0 of MenACWY control vaccination. The clonotype was recovered from an adult in good health. The J gene is TRBJ1-2, the V gene TRBV29-1; D is possibly TRBD1 (5 bases). The DNA of the CDR3 is TGCAGCGTTGGCCAGGGTTCCTGGGGCTACACCTTC. Residues: CSVGQGSWGYTF.